This record covers a single T cell receptor (beta chain). Its target is not known. This sample is part of a study of cytomegalovirus exposure and HLA in healthy donors. Findings of the study overall: The study had only CMV serostatus as immune exposure information. TCR beta chain V- and J-gene trimming was linked, in a later analysis, to a missense variant in DCLRE1C.

Primers: 60 Vbeta forward and 13 Jbeta reverse. The authors' processing: Roughly 11 million shared chains were among the 65 million to 85 million unique TCR beta chains that a later analysis counted. The table came from immunoSEQ multiplex PCR; TCRdb's copy has only in-frame clones and leaves some out. From that table come the V and J calls and clone size; the DNA was used to work out D and trimming. Found here are nearly 200,000 clones; the top ten clones hold roughly 0.74%. Losses at the gene ends were 5 bases for V and 2 bases for J; bases not matched to a gene: 7. Germline V gives CDR1 PRHDT, CDR2 FYEKMQ (reference sequence). The CDR3 totals 15 residues.

Sequenced sample: PBMCs. This clonotype was obtained from a boy between 10 and 17 years old in good health and CMV-seronegative. J is TRBJ2-7 and V is TRBV13, with TRBD1 matching 9 bases. CDR3 DNA: TGTGCCAGCAGCCCCCGGACAGGGGCCCCCTACGAGCAGTACTTC. Translation: CASSPRTGAPYEQYF.